The 30 T cell receptor beta chains presented below share a single source sample, sequenced in a study of T cell repertoires in cytomegalovirus infection. MiXCR was run by TCRdb on the reads, yielding one entry per CDR3 protein. The sample shows 200,000 to 300,000 distinct CDR3 sequences, about 12% of them seen only once. The sample was PBMCs. The source of these receptors is a human donor in good health (CMV status not recorded). Some clones in this sample may be carry-over from other donors' samples.

In its sample, this clonotype was seen a few times. J is TRBJ2-2 and V is TRBV7-2; D is ambiguous. Trimming left V 5 bases short and J 5 bases short, with 9 bases between. There are 13 residues in the CDR3. In germline, CDR1 is SGHTA, CDR2 FQGNSA. The CDR3 is CASSPRRTGELFF. The CDR3 DNA is TGTGCCAGCAGCCCCCGAAGAACCGGGGAGCTGTTTTTT.

This clonotype was picked up a small number of times. A junction end diverges from the germline sequence, so it may reflect a read error. The CDR3 sequence: CASSPGSRKGFF. The CDR3 DNA reads TGTGCCAGCAGCCCGGGCAGCCGTAAGGGATTCTTC. V and J are TRBV28 and TRBJ2-7; D is ambiguous. The CDR3 has 12 residues. Germline values: CDR1 MDHEN, CDR2 SYDVKM.

This clonotype came up many times. The V and J genes are TRBV6-2 or TRBV6-3 and TRBJ1-2; no firm D call. This CDR3 has 13 amino acids. In germline, CDR1 is MNHEY, CDR2 SVGEGT. The V end lost 10 bases, the J end lost 2 bases, and 14 bases lay between the germline ends. In DNA form, the CDR3 reads TGTGCCACCGAGACCCTCTCCAACTATGGCTACACCTTC. It is translated as CATETLSNYGYTF.

This clonotype has at least ten counts. The rearrangement joins TRBV7-2 to TRBJ1-1, with D unclear. The V gene lost 5 bases and the J gene lost 0 bases, with 10 bases spanning the gap. This CDR3 region has 14 residues. Germline V gene sequence: CDR1 SGHTA, CDR2 FQGNSA. The CDR3 protein is CASSPGRMNTEAFF. CDR3 sequence (DNA): TGTGCCAGCAGCCCTGGCAGGATGAACACTGAAGCTTTCTTT.

There are many counts of this clonotype. The V gene is TRBV7-2, the J gene TRBJ1-4, with 8 bases identical to TRBD1. Germline CDR1 is SGHTA and CDR2 is FQGNSA. V lost 7 bases, J lost 8 bases, and 6 bases stayed unmatched. This CDR3 is built from 13 residues. The CDR3 DNA is TGTGCCAGCACGAGACAGGGGTCAGAAAAACTGTTTTTT. Encoded protein: CASTRQGSEKLFF.

This clonotype was seen repeatedly, ten times or more. J is TRBJ1-4 and V is TRBV7-2; 7 nucleotides agree with TRBD1. CDR1 and CDR2 (germline): SGHTA, FQGNSA. Germline trimming cut 5 bases from V and 4 bases from J; bases unmatched to any gene: 7. This CDR3 is built from 15 residues. Written as DNA, the CDR3 is TGTGCCAGCAGCCTCCGGGGGGACAGTAATGAAAAACTGTTTTTT. Translation gives CASSLRGDSNEKLFF.

V is TRBV4-1 and J is TRBJ1-1; weak D call: TRBD1 (5 bases). With 4 bases removed from V and 13 bases from J, the gap between germline ends came to 19 bases. CDR1 is MGHRA, CDR2 YSYEKL, per germline. The CDR3 has 13 amino acids. The CDR3 DNA reads as TGCGCCAGCAGCCCCAACAGGAACACTGACAATTTCTTT. Translated, it gives CASSPNRNTDNFF.

The rearrangement uses TRBV12-3 or TRBV12-4 and TRBJ1-6; D is possibly TRBD1 (5 bases). Trimming removed 0 bases at V and 0 bases at J, with 12 bases between. This CDR3 is built from 18 residues. The CDR3, as DNA: TGTGCCAGCAGTTTAGCTCCCGCAGGGAGCTCCTATAATTCACCCCTCCACTTT. Protein: CASSLAPAGSSYNSPLHF.

This clonotype was seen ten or more times. The V gene is TRBV7-2, the J gene TRBJ1-6; tentative D call: TRBD1 (5 bases). Germline V gene data show CDR1 as SGHTA and CDR2 as FQGNSA. Trimming removed 4 bases from V and 10 bases from J, with 20 bases in between. The CDR3 covers 16 residues. CDR3 nucleotide sequence: TGTGCCAGCAGCTCAGTTCCGGGGCCCGAGGGGTCACCCCTCCACTTT. Protein sequence: CASSSVPGPEGSPLHF.

A few counts support this clonotype. The chain joins TRBV5-1 to TRBJ2-5; D may be TRBD2 (6 bases). The germline V gene encodes CDR1 SGHRS and CDR2 YFSETQ. This CDR3 contains 18 residues. Trimming stripped 0 bases from V and 6 bases from J, with 24 bases between. This chain's CDR3 is CASSLGGRGTYSPKTQYF. DNA of the CDR3: TGCGCCAGCAGCTTGGGAGGTCGGGGGACCTACTCCCCGAAGACCCAGTACTTC.

This clonotype has just a few counts. The V gene is TRBV7-9, the J gene TRBJ1-1; D is undetermined. Germline V CDR1 and CDR2: SEHNR, FQNEAQ (reference sequence). Trimming took off 6 bases at V and 1 base at J, with 6 bases between the two ends. This CDR3 comprises 12 residues. The CDR3: CASRVGNTEAFF. CDR3 nucleotides: TGTGCCAGCAGAGTAGGGAACACTGAAGCTTTCTTT.

This clonotype has ten or more counts. The chain couples TRBV7-2 to TRBJ1-1, with D hard to call. V lost 5 bases to trimming and J lost 2 bases, with 15 bases between them. Germline V gene sequence: CDR1 SGHTA, CDR2 FQGNSA. The CDR3 spans 15 residues. The CDR3, as DNA: TGTGCCAGCAGCCCAGTTTTACCGCTAAACACTGAAGCTTTCTTT. Translated: CASSPVLPLNTEAFF.

Ten or more counts support this clonotype. J is TRBJ2-3 and V is TRBV7-2; no clear D. Trimming left V 1 base short and J 2 bases short, with 13 bases between. Germline loops: CDR1 SGHTA, CDR2 FQGNSA. The CDR3 is 16 residues long. The CDR3 region has the DNA TGTGCCAGCAGCTTAGGCATGTCAGGCTACACAGATACGCAGTATTTT. Translating gives CASSLGMSGYTDTQYF.

The J gene is TRBJ1-2, the V gene TRBV20-1, with D possibly TRBD1 on 5 matching bases. The V end lost 4 bases, the J end lost 3 bases, and 15 bases lay between the germline ends. Germline V gene data show CDR1 as DFQATT and CDR2 as SNEGSKA (reference sequence). CDR3 size: 14 residues. The CDR3 reads CSATGTPRDYGYTF. The CDR3 DNA reads TGCAGTGCTACCGGGACCCCCAGGGACTATGGCTACACCTTC.

This clonotype was found a few times. The genes are TRBV20-1 and TRBJ1-1; maybe TRBD1 (5 bases). This CDR3 has 13 residues. Per the germline V gene, CDR1 is DFQATT and CDR2 is SNEGSKA (reference sequence). V lost 0 bases and J lost 5, with 10 bases in between. The CDR3 region has the DNA TGCAGTGCTAGAGACATCCGGGGGACTGAAGCTTTCTTT. Its protein is CSARDIRGTEAFF.

This clonotype was recorded many times. The chain joins TRBV7-8 to TRBJ1-5; TRBD1 matches 8 bases. J gave up 1 base and V 2 bases, and 13 bases lay outside the gene matches. Germline V lookup: CDR1 SGHVS, CDR2 FQNEAQ. The CDR3 extends over 19 amino acids. The CDR3 region is CASSLTTHYRGLSNQPQHF. The CDR3, as DNA: TGTGCCAGCAGCTTAACTACCCATTACAGGGGGTTGAGCAATCAGCCCCAGCATTTT.

The rearrangement links TRBV4-2 to TRBJ2-7, with a weak D call TRBD2 (7 bases). The germline CDR1 and CDR2 sequences are LGHNA and YNFKEQ. The CDR3 runs 17 residues. The V and J ends lost 0 bases and 1 base respectively, with 16 bases between them. CDR3 nucleotides: TGTGCCAGCAGCCAAGAAGGATCTGGGAGGGGGTCCTACGAGCAGTACTTC. Protein: CASSQEGSGRGSYEQYF.

The table lists this clonotype with a few counts. The V call is TRBV29-1, the J call TRBJ2-1; 11 bases map to TRBD2. Germline trimming cut 7 bases from V and 4 bases from J; bases unmatched to any gene: 6. This CDR3 region has 14 residues. Looked up from germline, CDR1 is SQVTM and CDR2 is ANQGSEA. This CDR3 is CSGRLAGIYNEQFF. CDR3 DNA: TGCAGCGGGCGACTAGCGGGGATTTACAATGAGCAGTTCTTC.

The table lists this clonotype with many counts. The genes are TRBV6-1 and TRBJ2-7; TRBD1 matches at 7 bases. Trimming removed 7 bases from V and 3 bases from J; junction bases left unmatched: 12. The germline V gene has CDR1 MNHNS and CDR2 SASEGT. CDR3 length: 15 amino acids. CDR3 region: CASTLTGTAIYEQYF. CDR3 coding DNA: TGTGCCAGCACCCTCACCGGGACAGCTATCTACGAGCAGTACTTC.

This clonotype was seen ten or more times. This chain connects TRBV4-3 to TRBJ2-3; TRBD2 is a possible D gene (6 bases). The germline gives CDR1 LGHNA, CDR2 YSLEER. V lost 5 bases, J lost 2 bases, and 26 bases lay in between. The length of the CDR3 is 19 residues. The CDR3 DNA is TGCGCCAGCAGCGCACGACCATTCGACTCCGGGGGTATCACAGATACGCAGTATTTT. Its protein is CASSARPFDSGGITDTQYF.

The V call is TRBV29-1, the J call TRBJ2-5; tentatively, D is TRBD2 (7 bases). This CDR3 is built from 16 residues. Germline assignment: CDR1 SQVTM and CDR2 ANQGSEA. Trimming took 7 bases from V and 5 from J, leaving 26 bases between them. In DNA, the CDR3 is TGCAGCGCCTATCAAAGGGGGGGCCTTGGATCGGAGACCCAGTACTTC. This translates into CSAYQRGGLGSETQYF.

This clonotype was observed many times. The chain has TRBV7-2 and TRBJ2-1; no reliable D call. Germline lookup yields CDR1 SGHTA and CDR2 FQGNSA. Between the trimmed V and J ends, which lost 5 bases and 5 bases, there was a span of 4 bases. The CDR3 totals 11 residues. This CDR3 is CASSRNNEQFF. The CDR3 nucleotides are TGTGCCAGCAGCCGAAACAATGAGCAGTTCTTC.

This clonotype appeared many times. The CDR3 is CASSWAETAYEQYF. The CDR3 nucleotides are TGTGCCAGCAGCTGGGCGGAGACCGCTTACGAGCAGTACTTC. J is TRBJ2-7 and V is TRBV7-2; D not certain. Germline V gives CDR1 SGHTA, CDR2 FQGNSA. Trimming left V 4 bases short and J 4 bases short, with 14 bases between. The CDR3 is made up of 14 amino acids.

The genes are TRBV28 and TRBJ1-6; D ambiguous. The germline V and J ends were trimmed by 1 base and 2 bases, with 6 bases remaining between them. CDR1 and CDR2 from the germline V gene are MDHEN and SYDVKM. This CDR3 region has 15 residues. The CDR3 DNA sequence: TGTGCCAGCAGTTTATACCCAGCCTATAATTCACCCCTCCACTTT. Protein: CASSLYPAYNSPLHF. Supplemented by reference TRBV28 and TRBJ1-6, the full variable domain reads DVKVTQSSRYLVKRTGEKVFLECVQDMDHENMFWYRQDPGLGLRLIYFSYDVKMKEKGDIPEGYSVSREKKERFSLILESASTNQTSMYLCASSLYPAYNSPLHFGNGTRLTVT.

This clonotype occurred many times. This chain joins TRBV4-2 and TRBJ1-5; D is possibly TRBD1 (5 bases). The CDR3 sequence is 19 residues long. Per germline, CDR1 LGHNA and CDR2 YNFKEQ. The V gene lost 0 bases and the J gene lost 1 base, with 19 bases spanning the gap. This chain's CDR3 is CASSQDLMAGGYSNQPQHF. In DNA form, the CDR3 reads TGTGCCAGCAGCCAAGATTTGATGGCCGGGGGTTACAGCAATCAGCCCCAGCATTTT.

This clonotype was picked up many times. This chain connects TRBV2 to TRBJ2-5, with 7 bases aligning to TRBD2. This CDR3 is built from 15 residues. The V segment lost 4 bases and the J segment 2 bases; nucleotides outside the gene matches: 7. Per the germline V gene, CDR1 is SNHLY and CDR2 is FYNNEI. DNA for the CDR3: TGTGCCAGCAGTGTTGAGGCGGGAGAGCAAGAGACCCAGTACTTC. It yields the protein CASSVEAGEQETQYF.

This clonotype was seen a handful of times. The gene calls are TRBV5-1 and TRBJ1-1, with 9 bases fitting TRBD1. The CDR3 spans 17 residues. After removal of 4 bases from V and 1 base from J, the junction contained 11 bases not matched to a gene. Germline V CDR1 and CDR2: SGHRS, YFSETQ. The CDR3, as DNA: TGCGCCAGCAGCCAAAGTCCCGGGACAGGGCCGAACACTGAAGCTTTCTTT. As protein: CASSQSPGTGPNTEAFF.

A few counts support this clonotype. The gene calls are TRBV20-1 and TRBJ2-5, with TRBD2 identical over 12 bases. The CDR3 runs 17 residues. Germline V gene sequence: CDR1 DFQATT, CDR2 SNEGSKA (reference sequence). The V gene end was trimmed by 5 bases and the J gene end by 2 bases; junction bases not matched to a gene: 12. The CDR3 DNA reads as TGCAGTGCTCCCAAACCAGGACTAGCGGGGCTACAAGAGACCCAGTACTTC. This sequence encodes CSAPKPGLAGLQETQYF.

This clonotype was picked up a small number of times. This chain joins TRBV12-3 or TRBV12-4 and TRBJ1-6; D uncertain. The germline V and J ends were trimmed by 11 bases and 0 bases, with 17 bases remaining between them. This CDR3 has 16 amino acids. The CDR3 sequence is CASGEGSSSYNSPLHF. In nucleotides, the CDR3 is TGTGCCTCGGGCGAAGGGTCAAGCTCCTATAATTCACCCCTCCACTTT.

This clonotype has a count of ten or more. This sequence joins TRBV7-7 and TRBJ2-3; D uncertain. Germline V lookup: CDR1 SSHAT, CDR2 FNYEAQ (reference sequence). Trimming took 5 bases from V and 1 from J, leaving 13 bases between them. The length of the CDR3 is 15 residues. In DNA form, the CDR3 reads TGTGCCAGCAGCCCGATCGAACGGGGCACAGATACGCAGTATTTT. This codes for CASSPIERGTDTQYF.